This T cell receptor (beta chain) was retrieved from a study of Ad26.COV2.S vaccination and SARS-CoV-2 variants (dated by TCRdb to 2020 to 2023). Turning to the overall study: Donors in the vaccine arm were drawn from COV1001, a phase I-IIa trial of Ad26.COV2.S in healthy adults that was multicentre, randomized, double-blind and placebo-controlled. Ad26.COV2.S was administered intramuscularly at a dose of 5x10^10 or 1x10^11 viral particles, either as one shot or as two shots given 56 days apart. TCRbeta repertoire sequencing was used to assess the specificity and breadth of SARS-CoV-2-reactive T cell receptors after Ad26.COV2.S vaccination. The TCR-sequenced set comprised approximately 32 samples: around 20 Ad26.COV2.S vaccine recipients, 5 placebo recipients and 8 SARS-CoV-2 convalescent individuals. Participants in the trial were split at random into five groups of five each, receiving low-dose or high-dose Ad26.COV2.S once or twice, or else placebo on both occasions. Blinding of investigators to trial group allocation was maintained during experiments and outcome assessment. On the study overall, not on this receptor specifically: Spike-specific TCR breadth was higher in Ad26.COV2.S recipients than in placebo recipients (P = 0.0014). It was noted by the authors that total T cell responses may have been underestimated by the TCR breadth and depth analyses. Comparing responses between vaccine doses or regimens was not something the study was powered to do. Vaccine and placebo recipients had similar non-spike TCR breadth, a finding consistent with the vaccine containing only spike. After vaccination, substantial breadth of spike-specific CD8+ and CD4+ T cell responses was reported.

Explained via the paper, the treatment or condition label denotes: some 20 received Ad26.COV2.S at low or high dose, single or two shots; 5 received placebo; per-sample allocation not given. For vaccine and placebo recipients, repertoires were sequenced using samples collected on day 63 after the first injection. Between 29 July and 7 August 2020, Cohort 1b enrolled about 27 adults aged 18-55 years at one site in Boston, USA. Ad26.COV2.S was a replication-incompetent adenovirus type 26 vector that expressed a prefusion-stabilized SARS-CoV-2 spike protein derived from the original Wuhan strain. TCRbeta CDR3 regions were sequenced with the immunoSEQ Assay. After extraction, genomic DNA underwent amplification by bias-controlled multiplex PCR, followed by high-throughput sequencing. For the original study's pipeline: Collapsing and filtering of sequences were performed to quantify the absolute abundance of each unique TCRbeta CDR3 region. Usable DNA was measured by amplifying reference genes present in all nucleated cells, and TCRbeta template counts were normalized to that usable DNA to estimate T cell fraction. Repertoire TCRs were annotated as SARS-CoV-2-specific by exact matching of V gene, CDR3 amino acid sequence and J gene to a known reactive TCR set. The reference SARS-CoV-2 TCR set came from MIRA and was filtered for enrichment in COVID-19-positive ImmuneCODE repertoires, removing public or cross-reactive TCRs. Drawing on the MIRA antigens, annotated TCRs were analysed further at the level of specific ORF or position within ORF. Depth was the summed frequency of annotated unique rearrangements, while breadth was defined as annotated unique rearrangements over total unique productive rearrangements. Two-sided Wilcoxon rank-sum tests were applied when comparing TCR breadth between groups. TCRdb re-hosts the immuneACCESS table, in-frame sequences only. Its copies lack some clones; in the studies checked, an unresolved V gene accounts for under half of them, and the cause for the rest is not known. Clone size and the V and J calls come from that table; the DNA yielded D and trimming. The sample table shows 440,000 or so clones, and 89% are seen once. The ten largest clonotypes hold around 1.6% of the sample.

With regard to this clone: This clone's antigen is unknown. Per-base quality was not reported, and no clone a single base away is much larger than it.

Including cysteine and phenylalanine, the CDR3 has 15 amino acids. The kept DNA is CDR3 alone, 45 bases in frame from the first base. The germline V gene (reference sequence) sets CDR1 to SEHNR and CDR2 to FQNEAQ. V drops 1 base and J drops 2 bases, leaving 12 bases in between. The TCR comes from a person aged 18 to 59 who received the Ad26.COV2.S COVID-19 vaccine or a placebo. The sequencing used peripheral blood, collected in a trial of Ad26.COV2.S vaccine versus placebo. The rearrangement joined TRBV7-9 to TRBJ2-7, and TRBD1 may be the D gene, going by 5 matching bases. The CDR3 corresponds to CASSLGQGVTYEQYF. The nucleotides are TGTGCCAGCAGCTTAGGGCAGGGTGTGACCTACGAGCAGTACTTC. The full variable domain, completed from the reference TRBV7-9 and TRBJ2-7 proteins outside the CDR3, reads DTGVSQNPRHKITKRGQNVTFRCDPISEHNRLYWYRQTLGQGPEFLTYFQNEAQLEKSRLLSDRFSAERPKGSFSTLEIQRTEQGDSAMYLCASSLGQGVTYEQYFGPGTRLTVT.